These T cell receptor beta chains were read from a single sample in a study of blood T cell repertoires in COVID-19. The repertoire was sequenced with immunoSEQ multiplex PCR; TCRdb's copy has only in-frame clones and lacks some. The data hold approximately 90,000 clones, with 80% to 90% observed a single time. Sequenced input: peripheral blood. The receptors originated from a man aged 55 to 70 with acute or convalescent COVID-19. CDR3s include the opening cysteine and the closing phenylalanine or tryptophan. The D gene is left open where the match is weak. The listing skips clone size in some rows; elsewhere it reads once, few, many or a size class.

D gene,V gene,J gene,clone size,CDR3 DNA,CDR3 protein
.,TRBV13,TRBJ1-1,.,TGTGCCAGCAGCCCCGGGGCAGGGTGGGGGACTAACACTGAAGCTTTCTTT,CASSPGAGWGTNTEAFF
TRBD2,TRBV7-2,TRBJ2-2,.,TGTGCCAGCAGCTTAGCTAGCGGGGGAACGAACACCGGGGAGCTGTTTTTT,CASSLASGGTNTGELFF
.,TRBV25-1,TRBJ1-2,.,TGTGCCAGTAGGGGATTGATGTATGGCTACACCTTC,CASRGLMYGYTF
.,TRBV7-8,TRBJ1-3,.,TGTGCCAGCAGCTTAGGGAGGGCAGGCGCTGGAAACACCATATATTTT,CASSLGRAGAGNTIYF
.,TRBV5-6,TRBJ2-3,.,TGTGCCAGCAGCTTGGTTAGTTACACAGATACGCAGTATTTT,CASSLVSYTDTQYF
TRBD2,TRBV6-1,TRBJ2-7,.,TGTGCCAGCAGTGAAGCGCCTCTAGCGGGAGGCGAGCAGTACTTC,CASSEAPLAGGEQYF
.,TRBV10-3,TRBJ2-1,few,TGTGCCATCAGTGCTACTACGAGCTCCTACAATGAGCAGTTCTTC,CAISATTSSYNEQFF
TRBD2,TRBV5-1,TRBJ2-1,few,TGCGCCAGCAGCCCCGGGGGGGCCTCTGGTGAGCAGTTCTTC,CASSPGGASGEQFF
TRBD1,TRBV5-6,TRBJ1-2,once,TGTGCCAGCAGGCTAGGGACAGGGATTAATGGCTACACCTTC,CASRLGTGINGYTF
TRBD2,TRBV7-3,TRBJ2-5,once,TGTGCCAGCAGCTTAACGGGGACTAGCGGGAGGCAGACCCAGTACTTC,CASSLTGTSGRQTQYF
.,TRBV7-6,TRBJ1-5,.,TGTGCCAGCAGCTTAGGTCAAGGGGATCAGCCCCAGCATTTT,CASSLGQGDQPQHF
.,TRBV7-9,TRBJ2-2,.,TGTGCCAGCAGCTTAAGCCCCGACAGGTACACCGGGGAGCTGTTTTTT,CASSLSPDRYTGELFF
TRBD1,TRBV19,TRBJ1-5,once,TGTGCCAGTAGTATAGAGGACAGGCAAGATCAGCCCCAGCATTTT,CASSIEDRQDQPQHF
.,TRBV30,TRBJ1-4,.,TGTGCCTGGAGCAGACAGAGGACAAATGAAAAACTGTTTTTT,CAWSRQRTNEKLFF
TRBD1,TRBV11-3,TRBJ2-1,.,TGTGCCAGCAGCCCCTCGACAGGGAACAATGAGCAGTTCTTC,CASSPSTGNNEQFF
.,TRBV7-9,TRBJ1-1,.,TGTGCCAGCAGCCCGCCCTATCCAGGGTCGATGAATGCTTTCTTT,CASSPPYPGSMNAFF
.,TRBV7-9,TRBJ1-4,.,TGTGCCAGCAGCTTAAACCGGGGGGGCTATGAAAAACTGTTTTTT,CASSLNRGGYEKLFF
.,TRBV19,TRBJ2-7,once,TGTGCCAGTATCCCGGCGGGCTGGGGTAACTTC,CASIPAGWGNF
TRBD1,TRBV29-1,TRBJ1-2,.,TGCAGCGGGACGACAGGGGCGGGTGGCTACACCTTC,CSGTTGAGGYTF
TRBD2,TRBV27,TRBJ2-7,.,TGTGCCAGCAGTCTACTAGCGGGTGCCTCCTACGAGCAGTACTTC,CASSLLAGASYEQYF
.,TRBV7-2,TRBJ1-2,.,TGTGCCAGCAGCCCCACCGTGGGGGGTATCTCTTCCGGCTACACCTTC,CASSPTVGGISSGYTF
.,TRBV12-3/TRBV12-4,TRBJ1-2,.,TGTGCCAGCAGTTTAACAGGGTCAGGCTACACCTTC,CASSLTGSGYTF
.,TRBV4-1,TRBJ1-5,.,TGCGCCAGCACCCGGGATCTAAATAGCAATCAGCCCCAGCATTTT,CASTRDLNSNQPQHF
.,TRBV2,TRBJ2-7,.,TGTGCCAGCAGTTCGACATACGAGCAGTACTTC,CASSSTYEQYF
.,TRBV19,TRBJ1-1,.,TGTGCCAGTGGACCCTCTGGGGCGAACACTGAAGCTTTCTTT,CASGPSGANTEAFF
TRBD1,TRBV10-3,TRBJ1-3,.,TGTGCCATCAGTGGGACAGGGCAAGGAAACACCATATATTTT,CAISGTGQGNTIYF
TRBD1,TRBV6-1,TRBJ1-5,.,TGTGCCAGCAGTGAAGGGACAGGGGTGCATCAGCCCCAGCATTTT,CASSEGTGVHQPQHF
TRBD1,TRBV12-3/TRBV12-4,TRBJ1-5,.,TGTGCCAGCAGGGACAGGGTCAATCAGCCCCAGCATTTT,CASRDRVNQPQHF
TRBD1,TRBV6-5,TRBJ2-7,.,TGTGCCAGCAGCCCCCCGGGACAGGGGTTCGGGGAGCAGTACTTC,CASSPPGQGFGEQYF
TRBD1,TRBV18,TRBJ1-4,.,TGTGCCAGCTCATTGCCGGGACAGGGGTCTGAAAAACTGTTTTTT,CASSLPGQGSEKLFF
TRBD1,TRBV27,TRBJ1-2,.,TGTGCCACCCGCCGGGACAGCTATGGCTACACCTTC,CATRRDSYGYTF
TRBD2,TRBV9,TRBJ2-3,.,TGTGCCAGCAGCGAAAAAGCGGGGGGGCTGGCAGATACGCAGTATTTT,CASSEKAGGLADTQYF
TRBD1,TRBV12-3/TRBV12-4,TRBJ1-2,once,TGTGCCAGCAGTTTAAGGACAGGGGATGGCTACACCTTC,CASSLRTGDGYTF
.,TRBV6-5,TRBJ2-1,.,TGTGCCAGCAGATCGATACCAGCGGGCCCCCGAGAGGAGTTCTTC,CASRSIPAGPREEFF
.,TRBV7-2,TRBJ1-6,few,TGTGCCAGCAGCTTGTGGGGGGAATCACCCCTCCACTTT,CASSLWGESPLHF
.,TRBV25-1,TRBJ1-2,.,TGTGCCAGCAGTGAGGCAGGGGCCCCCTATGGCTACACCTTC,CASSEAGAPYGYTF
TRBD1,TRBV28,TRBJ1-1,.,TGTGCCAGCAGACCCCAGGGGGGGAACACTGAAGCTTTCTTT,CASRPQGGNTEAFF
.,TRBV2,TRBJ1-1,.,TGTGCCAGCAGTGAACCCGGACTGATTTTT,CASSEPGLIF
TRBD1,TRBV19,TRBJ1-6,.,TGTGCCAGTAGTACCGGGACAGCCAATTCACCCCTCCACTTT,CASSTGTANSPLHF
.,TRBV3-1/TRBV3-2,TRBJ1-6,.,TGTGCCAGCAGCCAAGCGAGGGTTCCACCCCTCCACTTT,CASSQARVPPLHF
.,TRBV11-2,TRBJ2-1,.,TGTGCCAGCAGCTTTCTCAGGCCTGAATACAATGAGCAGTTCTTC,CASSFLRPEYNEQFF
.,TRBV6-6,TRBJ1-1,.,TGTGCCAGCAGTTCCACAGGGACATTTGTCACTGAAGCTTTCTTT,CASSSTGTFVTEAFF
TRBD2,TRBV5-1,TRBJ2-2,.,TGCGCCAGCAGACCACTAGCGGGAGGCACCGGGGAGCTGTTTTTT,CASRPLAGGTGELFF